This T cell receptor beta chain was sequenced for a study of T cell responses to AZD1222 COVID-19 vaccine. In its sample, this clone was seen once. The target antigen is unknown. The V gene end was trimmed by 6 bases and the J gene end by 8 bases; junction bases not matched to a gene: 16. This CDR3 region has 16 residues. The germline CDR1 and CDR2 sequences are MDHEN and SYDVKM. Produced via immunoSEQ multiplex PCR; TCRdb's table is partial and in-frame only. The repertoire consists of 40,000 to 55,000 clones, with 85% to 90% occurring once and the leading ten covering roughly 1.1%. Notes on the study in general: Repertoires were obtained only post-peak T cell response.

This TCR was sampled from an adult who received the AZD1222 COVID-19 vaccine. The chain couples TRBV28 to TRBJ2-1; 7 bases line up with TRBD1. Sequencing was performed on peripheral blood, taken 28 days after the second AZD1222 dose. CDR3 nucleotides: TGTGCCAGCAGCTCCCCCATTTACAGGGGCCGGTATGAGCAGTTCTTC. Translating it yields CASSSPIYRGRYEQFF.